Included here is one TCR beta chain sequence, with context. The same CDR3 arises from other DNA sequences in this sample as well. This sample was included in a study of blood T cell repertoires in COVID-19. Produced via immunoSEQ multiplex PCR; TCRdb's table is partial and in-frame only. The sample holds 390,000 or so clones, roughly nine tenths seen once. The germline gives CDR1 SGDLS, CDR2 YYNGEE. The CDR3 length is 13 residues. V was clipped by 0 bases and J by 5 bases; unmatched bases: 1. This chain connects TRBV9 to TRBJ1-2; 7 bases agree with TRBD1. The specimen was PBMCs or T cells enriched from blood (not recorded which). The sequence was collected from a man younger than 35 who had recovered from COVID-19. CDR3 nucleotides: TGTGCCAGCAGCGTAGAGGGGGCGTATGGCTACACCTTC. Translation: CASSVEGAYGYTF. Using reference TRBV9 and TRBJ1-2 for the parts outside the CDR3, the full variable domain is DSGVTQTPKHLITATGQRVTLRCSPRSGDLSVYWYQQSLDQGLQFLIQYYNGEERAKGNILERFSAQQFPDLHSELNLSSLELGDSALYFCASSVEGAYGYTFGSGTRLTVV.